These 26 T cell receptor beta chains share one sample of origin, sequenced in a study of cytomegalovirus exposure and HLA in healthy donors. Sequencing used immunoSEQ multiplex PCR; TCRdb keeps in-frame clones, though not all of them. The sample shows fewer than 95,000 clones, around 94% of them seen only once. Source material: PBMCs. These receptors came from a woman aged 18-29 years in good health and CMV-seronegative.

CDR3 sequence reads: CASSLGGQNYGYTF. For the CDR3, the DNA is TGCGCCAGCAGCTTGGGCGGACAGAACTATGGCTACACCTTC. The chain carries TRBV5-1 and TRBJ1-2, with D possibly being TRBD1 (6 bases). Germline loops: CDR1 SGHRS, CDR2 YFSETQ. This CDR3 region has 14 residues. The V end lost 0 bases, the J end lost 2 bases, and 8 bases lay between the germline ends. Supplemented by reference TRBV5-1 and TRBJ1-2, the full variable domain reads KAGVTQTPRYLIKTRGQQVTLSCSPISGHRSVSWYQQTPGQGLQFLFEYFSETQRNKGNFPGRFSGRQFSNSRSEMNVSTLELGDSALYLCASSLGGQNYGYTFGSGTRLTVV.

The V and J genes are TRBV5-1 and TRBJ2-3, with TRBD2 identical over 7 bases. The germline V gene has CDR1 SGHRS and CDR2 YFSETQ. Trimming took 0 bases from V and 0 from J; bases not matched to a gene: 4. This CDR3 has 16 amino acids. CDR3 nucleotide sequence: TGCGCCAGCAGCTTGGCCAGCGGGGTGAGCACAGATACGCAGTATTTT. Translating gives CASSLASGVSTDTQYF. Variable domain in full (rest from reference TRBV5-1 and TRBJ2-3): KAGVTQTPRYLIKTRGQQVTLSCSPISGHRSVSWYQQTPGQGLQFLFEYFSETQRNKGNFPGRFSGRQFSNSRSEMNVSTLELGDSALYLCASSLASGVSTDTQYFGPGTRLTVL.

The chain recombines TRBV27 with TRBJ1-2; D may be TRBD1 (6 bases). Trimming shortened V by 3 bases and J by 5 bases, and 10 bases separated the two germline ends. The CDR3 has 13 amino acids. Germline CDR1 and CDR2: MNHEY and SMNVEV (reference sequence). The CDR3 loop is CASSFRGGYGYTF. The CDR3 bases are TGTGCCAGCAGTTTCAGGGGAGGGTATGGCTACACCTTC.

This chain joins TRBV14 and TRBJ2-7, with TRBD1 as a possible D gene (6 bases). The V end was cut by 4 bases, the J end by 3 bases, with 13 bases between. This CDR3 contains 14 residues. Germline-derived CDR1 and CDR2 are SGHDN and FVKESK. This CDR3 reads CASSRQPGHYEQYF. CDR3 DNA sequence: TGTGCCAGCAGCCGGCAGCCGGGACACTACGAGCAGTACTTC.

The rearrangement joins TRBV6-6 to TRBJ2-7, with 8 bases lining up with TRBD1. J was trimmed by 4 bases and V by 6 bases; bases with no gene match: 11. Germline V gene lookup returns CDR1 MNHNY and CDR2 SVGAGI (reference sequence). The CDR3 totals 15 residues. The CDR3 is CASSTIGQGGYEQYF. As DNA, the CDR3 is TGTGCCAGCAGCACTATCGGACAGGGTGGATACGAGCAGTACTTC.

This rearrangement joins TRBV5-8 to TRBJ1-4, with 7 bases fitting TRBD1. Trimming cost V 3 bases and J 5 bases; bases outside gene matches: 7. The CDR3 has 15 residues. The V gene's germline CDR1 is SGHTS and CDR2 YDEGEE. The CDR3 protein is CASSSQGTANEKLFF. The CDR3 DNA follows: TGTGCCAGCAGCTCCCAAGGGACAGCAAATGAAAAACTGTTTTTT.

The chain links TRBV7-9 to TRBJ2-4; 7 bases fit TRBD1. The CDR3 extends over 15 amino acids. V was pared by 5 bases and J by 6 bases, with 10 bases of the junction left unmatched. Germline loops: CDR1 SEHNR, CDR2 FQNEAQ (reference sequence). As DNA, the CDR3 is TGTGCCAGCAGCGAAAGGACAGGCGAGTTAAACATTCAGTACTTC. Translated, it gives CASSERTGELNIQYF.

This chain uses TRBV27 with TRBJ2-3; 9 positions match TRBD2. Losses at the gene ends were 5 bases for V and 5 bases for J; bases not matched to a gene: 11. Per the germline V gene, CDR1 is MNHEY and CDR2 is SMNVEV (reference sequence). This CDR3 comprises 16 residues. The CDR3 DNA sequence: TGTGCCAGCAGTCTCCCCGGGACTAGCCTGGGAGATACGCAGTATTTT. The encoded protein is CASSLPGTSLGDTQYF.

Concerning this clone itself: Other nucleotide sequences in the sample specify the same CDR3. V gene TRBV28 combines with J gene TRBJ1-2, with TRBD1 identical over 10 bases. The V and J ends lost 5 bases and 8 bases, in that order; junction bases with no gene match: 5. This CDR3 has 13 residues. The germline CDR1 and CDR2 sequences are MDHEN and SYDVKM. The DNA for the CDR3 is TGTGCCAGCAGTCTGGGACAGGGGTACGGCTACACCTTC. Residues: CASSLGQGYGYTF.

The CDR3 is CASTLTGKSSPLHF. The CDR3 DNA is TGTGCCAGCACCCTGACAGGGAAGAGTTCACCCCTCCACTTT. The chain employs TRBV13 and TRBJ1-6, with 7 bases identical to TRBD1. Unmatched junction bases numbered 9, after V lost 7 bases and J lost 9 bases. Germline values: CDR1 PRHDT, CDR2 FYEKMQ (reference sequence). The CDR3 covers 14 residues.

The rearrangement joins TRBV2 to TRBJ2-5; 7 nucleotides line up with TRBD2. Germline lookup yields CDR1 SNHLY and CDR2 FYNNEI. Trimming at V came to 6 bases and at J to 5 bases, leaving 6 bases not matched to a gene. CDR3 length: 13 amino acids. CDR3 in amino acids: CASRGGFGETQYF. DNA of the CDR3: TGTGCCAGCAGGGGGGGGTTTGGTGAGACCCAGTACTTC.

The chain carries TRBV30 and TRBJ1-2, with D hard to call. Per the germline V gene, CDR1 is GTSNPN and CDR2 is SVGIG (reference sequence). With 0 bases removed from V and 4 bases from J, the gap between germline ends came to 15 bases. The CDR3 is 15 residues long. Written as DNA, the CDR3 is TGTGCCTGGAGTGTACAACAAAGGAGGTTCTATGGCTACACCTTC. Translating it yields CAWSVQQRRFYGYTF.

The J gene is TRBJ2-2, the V gene TRBV7-9, with a weak D call TRBD2 (5 bases). Per germline, CDR1 SEHNR and CDR2 FQNEAQ (reference sequence). The CDR3 runs to 13 residues. The germline V and J ends were trimmed by 4 bases and 5 bases, with 8 bases remaining between them. This CDR3 is CASSSRLTGELFF. Written as DNA, the CDR3 is TGTGCCAGCAGCTCTAGACTAACCGGGGAGCTGTTTTTT.

This chain joins TRBV27 and TRBJ2-2; 7 bases fit TRBD1. CDR3 length: 14 amino acids. V lost 6 bases, J lost 6 bases, and 7 bases stayed unmatched. Germline assignment: CDR1 MNHEY and CDR2 SMNVEV (reference sequence). CDR3 DNA: TGTGCCAGCAGCCGGGACAGTTGGGCCGGGGAGCTGTTTTTT. It encodes CASSRDSWAGELFF.

V and J are TRBV18 and TRBJ2-5; TRBD1 is a possible D gene (5 bases). The germline CDR1 and CDR2 sequences are KGHSH and LQKENI. The CDR3 is 15 residues long. V gave up 2 bases and J gave up 2 bases, with 12 bases separating them. The CDR3 DNA sequence: TGTGCCAGCTCACCAGGGGAAGGGGCGCAAGAGACCCAGTACTTC. This codes for CASSPGEGAQETQYF.

This rearrangement joins TRBV12-2 to TRBJ1-2; the D call TRBD1 from the table was never checked on the DNA. TRBV12-2 is shown as a pseudogene. The CDR3 consists of 15 residues. In nucleotides, the CDR3 is TGTGCAAGTCGCTTAGCGGAAGGACAGACCTATGGCTACACCTTC. Residues: CASRLAEGQTYGYTF.

J is TRBJ2-7 and V is TRBV19; 7 bases fit TRBD2. The CDR3 has 12 amino acids. The germline gives CDR1 LNHDA, CDR2 SQIVND (reference sequence). The ends lost 5 bases at V and 2 bases at J; junction bases unmatched: 0. The CDR3 bases are TGTGCCAGTAGTCGGGGGGCCTACGAGCAGTACTTC. Protein product: CASSRGAYEQYF.

The chain links TRBV5-1 to TRBJ1-4, with D perhaps matching TRBD1 (6 bases). Per germline, CDR1 SGHRS and CDR2 YFSETQ. The CDR3 length is 14 residues. Trimming removed 2 bases at V and 1 base at J, with 6 bases between. CDR3 sequence (DNA): TGCGCCAGCAGCTTAGGGGGAACTAATGAAAAACTGTTTTTT. This codes for CASSLGGTNEKLFF.

The chain is built from TRBV28 and TRBJ2-1; 8 bases agree with TRBD2. Germline V gene lookup returns CDR1 MDHEN and CDR2 SYDVKM. V gave up 6 bases and J gave up 8 bases; unmatched junction bases: 12. CDR3 length: 15 amino acids. The CDR3 here is CASSPGGAGVDEQFF. The CDR3 DNA is TGTGCCAGCAGCCCCGGGGGGGCCGGTGTTGATGAGCAGTTCTTC.

The gene calls are TRBV4-1 and TRBJ1-5; the D gene is possibly TRBD1 (5 bases). The germline CDR1 and CDR2 sequences are MGHRA and YSYEKL. CDR3 length: 15 residues. The ends were cut back, 1 base at V and 3 bases at J, with 10 bases in the middle. CDR3 sequence: CASSQGNRPNQPQHF. The CDR3, as DNA: TGCGCCAGCAGCCAAGGCAACAGGCCCAATCAGCCCCAGCATTTT.

This chain's CDR3 is CASIPISGQGAERGRVNTEAFF. The CDR3 region has the DNA TGTGCCAGCATCCCTATATCGGGACAGGGGGCAGAACGGGGCAGGGTGAACACTGAAGCTTTCTTT. The chain employs TRBV21-1 and TRBJ1-1; the D call in the table, TRBD1, was not verified against the DNA. TRBV21-1 is listed as a pseudogene. The CDR3 has 22 amino acids.

This chain uses TRBV5-5 with TRBJ1-5, with a possible D match to TRBD1 (5 bases). The V and J ends lost 0 bases and 3 bases respectively, with 10 bases between them. Germline V gives CDR1 SGHKS, CDR2 YYEKEE (reference sequence). The CDR3 runs to 15 residues. The CDR3 here is CASSLGQGPNQPQHF. The CDR3 DNA reads TGTGCCAGCAGCTTGGGGCAGGGCCCCAATCAGCCCCAGCATTTT.

The chain employs TRBV18 and TRBJ1-3; a possible D gene is TRBD1 (5 bases). Germline lookup yields CDR1 KGHSH and CDR2 LQKENI. The CDR3 runs 16 residues. V was trimmed by 2 bases and J by 4 bases, leaving 15 bases between them. The DNA of the CDR3 is TGTGCCAGCTCACCAGTATCAGGGAACATCGGAAACACCATATATTTT. Translating gives CASSPVSGNIGNTIYF. Full variable domain (outside the CDR3, taken from reference TRBV18 and TRBJ1-3): NAGVMQNPRHLVRRRGQEARLRCSPMKGHSHVYWYRQLPEEGLKFMVYLQKENIIDESGMPKERFSAEFPKEGPSILRIQQVVRGDSAAYFCASSPVSGNIGNTIYFGEGSWLTVV.

This sequence joins TRBV11-2 and TRBJ1-1; D gene unclear. The length of the CDR3 is 15 residues. Germline V gene data show CDR1 as SGHAT and CDR2 as FQNNGV. V was clipped by 5 bases and J by 0 bases, with 13 bases between them. CDR3 loop: CASSTSPLMNTEAFF. The CDR3 DNA follows: TGTGCCAGCAGCACAAGTCCGCTCATGAACACTGAAGCTTTCTTT.

The DNA for the CDR3 is TGCAGCGCGCGCAGGGGGGATGAGCAGTTCTTC. Translated: CSARRGDEQFF. The chain carries TRBV29-1 and TRBJ2-1, with D possibly matching TRBD1 (7 bases). This CDR3 comprises 11 residues. Deletions cut 7 bases from V and 8 bases from J, with 12 bases between. Germline loops: CDR1 SQVTM, CDR2 ANQGSEA.

The chain recombines TRBV19 with TRBJ1-3, with 9 bases fitting TRBD1. The CDR3 has 16 amino acids. Germline V CDR1 and CDR2: LNHDA, SQIVND (reference sequence). J was trimmed by 8 bases and V by 3 bases; bases with no gene match: 11. The CDR3: CASSMAGTGNLYTIYF. In nucleotides, the CDR3 is TGTGCCAGTAGTATGGCCGGGACAGGGAATCTTTACACCATATATTTT.